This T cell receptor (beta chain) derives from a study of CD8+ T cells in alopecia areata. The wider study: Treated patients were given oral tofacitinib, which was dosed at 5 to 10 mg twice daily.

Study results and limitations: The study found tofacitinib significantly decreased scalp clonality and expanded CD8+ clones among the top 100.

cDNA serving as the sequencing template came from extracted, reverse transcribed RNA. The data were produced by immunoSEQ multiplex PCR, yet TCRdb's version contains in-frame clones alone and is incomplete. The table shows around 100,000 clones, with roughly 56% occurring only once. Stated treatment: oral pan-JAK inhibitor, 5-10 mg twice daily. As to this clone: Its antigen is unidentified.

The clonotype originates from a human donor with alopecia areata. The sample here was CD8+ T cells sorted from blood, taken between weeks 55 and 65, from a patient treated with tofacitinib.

CDR3 protein: CASSLSDSIFTEAFF. The CDR3, as DNA: TGCGCCAGCAGCTTGTCAGACTCGATCTTTACTGAAGCTTTCTTT. This chain uses TRBV5-1 with TRBJ1-1; D not certain. V dropped 1 base and J dropped 5 bases, with 15 bases sitting between them. The CDR3 is 15 amino acids. In germline, CDR1 is SGHRS, CDR2 YFSETQ.